This entry features one T cell receptor beta chain sequence. Assay used: immunoSEQ multiplex PCR; TCRdb lists only in-frame clones, some missing. Seen here are about 38,000 clones, roughly 80% observed once, and the top ten hold 21%. This specimen comes from a study of OX40 agonist ivuxolimab in advanced cancers. CDR1 is SQVTM, CDR2 ANQGSEA, per germline. The CDR3 consists of 14 residues. V lost 7 bases to trimming and J lost 5 bases, with 20 bases between them. The gene calls are TRBV29-1 and TRBJ1-1; D is unresolved. Sample: CD4+ or CD8+ T cells sorted from blood, taken in a trial of the OX40 agonist ivuxolimab. This clonotype originated in an adult with an advanced solid tumor such as melanoma, head and neck, liver or kidney cancer. The CDR3 here is CSATRGGLGTEAFF. In DNA, the CDR3 is TGCAGCGCTACCCGGGGAGGGCTCGGTACTGAAGCTTTCTTT.